This T cell receptor beta chain was found in a study of early T cells in non-severe SARS-CoV-2 infection. Study information: Alpha and beta chains were unpaired, from unsorted whole-blood bulk RNA.

MiXCR was run by TCRdb on the 5' RACE reads, yielding one entry per CDR3 protein. Here the sample spans about 56,000 distinct CDR3 sequences, under 12% being singletons. Per germline, CDR1 SQVTM and CDR2 ANQGSEA. The CDR3 spans 15 residues. Trimming took off 4 bases at V and 2 bases at J, with 18 bases between the two ends. This clonotype was obtained from an adult who was a healthcare worker with PCR-confirmed SARS-CoV-2 infection or an uninfected control (not recorded which). Input material: whole blood. This chain links TRBV29-1 with TRBJ2-7; D is possibly TRBD1 (5 bases). The CDR3 is CSVVGVPDSTYEQYF. The CDR3 DNA sequence: TGCAGCGTTGTTGGGGTGCCCGACAGCACCTACGAGCAGTACTTC.